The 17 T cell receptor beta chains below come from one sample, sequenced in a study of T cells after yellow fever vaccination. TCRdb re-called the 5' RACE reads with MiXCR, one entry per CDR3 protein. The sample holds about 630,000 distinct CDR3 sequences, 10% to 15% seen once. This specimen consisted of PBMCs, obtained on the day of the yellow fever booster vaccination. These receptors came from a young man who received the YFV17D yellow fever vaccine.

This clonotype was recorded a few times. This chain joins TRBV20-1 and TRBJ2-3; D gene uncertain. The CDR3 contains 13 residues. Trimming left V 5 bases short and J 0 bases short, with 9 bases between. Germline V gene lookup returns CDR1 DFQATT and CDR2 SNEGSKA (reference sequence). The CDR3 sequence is CSAWSTSTDTQYF. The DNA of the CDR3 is TGCAGTGCTTGGTCCACTAGCACAGATACGCAGTATTTT.

DNA of the CDR3: TGTGCCATCAGGCAGGGGATGAACACTGAAGCTTTCTTT. Amino acids: CAIRQGMNTEAFF. This chain connects TRBV10-3 to TRBJ1-1; the D gene is possibly TRBD1 (6 bases). CDR1 and CDR2 from the germline V gene are ENHRY and SYGVKD. The CDR3 totals 13 residues. V shed 6 bases and J shed 0 bases, with 8 bases lying between them.

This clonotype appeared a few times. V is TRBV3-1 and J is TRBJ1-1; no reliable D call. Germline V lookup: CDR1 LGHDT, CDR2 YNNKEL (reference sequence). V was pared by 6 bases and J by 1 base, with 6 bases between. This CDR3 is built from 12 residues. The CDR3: CASRKWNTEAFF. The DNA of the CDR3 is TGTGCCAGCAGAAAGTGGAACACTGAAGCTTTCTTT.

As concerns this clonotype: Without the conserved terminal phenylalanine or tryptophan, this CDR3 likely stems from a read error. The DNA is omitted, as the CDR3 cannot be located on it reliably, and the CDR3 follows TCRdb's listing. CDR3 region: CSVRGREALV. This rearrangement joins TRBV29-1 to TRBJ2-3; the D segment call TRBD2 is taken from the table without a DNA check. Germline CDR1 reads SQVTM; CDR2 reads ANQGSEA. The CDR3 spans 10 residues, counting both ends.

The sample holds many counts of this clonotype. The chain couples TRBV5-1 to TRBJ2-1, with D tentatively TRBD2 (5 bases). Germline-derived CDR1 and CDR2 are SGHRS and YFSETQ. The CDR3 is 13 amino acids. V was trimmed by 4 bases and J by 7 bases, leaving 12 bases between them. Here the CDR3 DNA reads TGCGCCAGCAGCCTCTCAAGCGGAAATGAGCAGTTCTTC. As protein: CASSLSSGNEQFF.

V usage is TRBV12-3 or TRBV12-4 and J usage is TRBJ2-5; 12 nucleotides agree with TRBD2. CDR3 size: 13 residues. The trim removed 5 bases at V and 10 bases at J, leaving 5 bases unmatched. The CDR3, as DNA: TGTGCCAGCAGTCGACTAGCGGGAGAACTCCAGTACTTC. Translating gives CASSRLAGELQYF.

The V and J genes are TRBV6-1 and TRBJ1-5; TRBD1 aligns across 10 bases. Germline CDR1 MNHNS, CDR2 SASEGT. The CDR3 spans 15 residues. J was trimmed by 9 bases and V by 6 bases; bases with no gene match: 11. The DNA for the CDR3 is TGTGCCAGCAGACCCGGGACAGGGGCCGATCGGCCCCAGCATTTT. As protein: CASRPGTGADRPQHF.

CDR3 sequence: CASSQYCGETQYF. DNA for the CDR3: TGCGCCAGCAGTCAATATTGTGGGGAGACCCAGTACTTC. The chain couples TRBV23-1 to TRBJ2-5; no reliable D call. TRBV23-1 is known as an ORF, though its function is uncertain. V dropped 1 base and J dropped 5 bases, with 8 bases sitting between them. The CDR3 is 13 amino acids.

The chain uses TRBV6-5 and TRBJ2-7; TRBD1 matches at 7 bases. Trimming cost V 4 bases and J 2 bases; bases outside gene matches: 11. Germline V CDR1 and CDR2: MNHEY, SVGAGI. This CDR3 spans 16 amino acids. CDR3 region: CASSLALGQKAYEQYF. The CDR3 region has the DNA TGTGCCAGCAGTTTAGCCCTGGGACAGAAGGCCTACGAGCAGTACTTC.

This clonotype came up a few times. DNA for the CDR3: TGTGCCAGCAGCCGGGGGGACTTTAGTGGCTACACCTTC. Protein product: CASSRGDFSGYTF. V is TRBV9 and J is TRBJ1-2; D possibly corresponds to TRBD1 (5 bases). V dropped 4 bases and J dropped 7 bases, with 14 bases sitting between them. This CDR3 contains 13 residues. The germline V gene has CDR1 SGDLS and CDR2 YYNGEE.

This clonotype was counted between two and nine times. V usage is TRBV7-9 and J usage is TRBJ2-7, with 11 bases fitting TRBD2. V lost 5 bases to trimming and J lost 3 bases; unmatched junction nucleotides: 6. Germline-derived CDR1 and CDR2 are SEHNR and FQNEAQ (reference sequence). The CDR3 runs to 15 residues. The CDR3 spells CASSERTSGFYEQYF. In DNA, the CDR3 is TGTGCCAGCAGCGAGAGGACTAGCGGGTTCTACGAGCAGTACTTC.

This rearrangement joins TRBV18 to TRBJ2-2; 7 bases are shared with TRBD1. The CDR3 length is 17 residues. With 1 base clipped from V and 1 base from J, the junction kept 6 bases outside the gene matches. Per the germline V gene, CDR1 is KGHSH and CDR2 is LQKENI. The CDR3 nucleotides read TGTGCCAGCTCACCACTGCAGACAGGGTGGAACACCGGGGAGCTGTTTTTT. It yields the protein CASSPLQTGWNTGELFF. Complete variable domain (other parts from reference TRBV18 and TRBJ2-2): NAGVMQNPRHLVRRRGQEARLRCSPMKGHSHVYWYRQLPEEGLKFMVYLQKENIIDESGMPKERFSAEFPKEGPSILRIQQVVRGDSAAYFCASSPLQTGWNTGELFFGEGSRLTVL.

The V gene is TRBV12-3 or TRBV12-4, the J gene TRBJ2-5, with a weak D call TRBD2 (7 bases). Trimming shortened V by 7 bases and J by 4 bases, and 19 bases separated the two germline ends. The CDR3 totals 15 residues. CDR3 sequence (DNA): TGTGCCAGCAACTTGGGAGGGGGGGATGCAGAGACCCAGTACTTC. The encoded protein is CASNLGGGDAETQYF.

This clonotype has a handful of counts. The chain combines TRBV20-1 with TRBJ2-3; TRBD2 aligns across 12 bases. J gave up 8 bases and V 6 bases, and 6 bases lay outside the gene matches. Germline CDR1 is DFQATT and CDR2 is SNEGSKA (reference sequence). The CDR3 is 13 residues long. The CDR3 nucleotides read TGCAGTGCCAGACTAGCGGGAGTCATTACGCAGTATTTT. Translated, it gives CSARLAGVITQYF.

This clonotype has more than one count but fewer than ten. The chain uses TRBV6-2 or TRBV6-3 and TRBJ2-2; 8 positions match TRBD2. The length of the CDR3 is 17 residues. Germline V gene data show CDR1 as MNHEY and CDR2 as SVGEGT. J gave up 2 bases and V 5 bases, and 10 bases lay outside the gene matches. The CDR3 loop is CASSNTQLAVNTGELFF. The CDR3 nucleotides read TGTGCCAGCAGTAATACCCAACTAGCGGTAAACACCGGGGAGCTGTTTTTT.

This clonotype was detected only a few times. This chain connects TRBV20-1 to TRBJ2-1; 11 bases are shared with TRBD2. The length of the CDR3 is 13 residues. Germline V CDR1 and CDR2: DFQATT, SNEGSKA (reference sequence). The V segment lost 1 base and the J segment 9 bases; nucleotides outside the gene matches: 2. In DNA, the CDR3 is TGCAGTGCTAGAGTAGCGGGAGGGGCTGAGCAGTTCTTC. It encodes CSARVAGGAEQFF.

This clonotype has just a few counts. DNA of the CDR3: TGTGCCAGCAGTTTTCCCAGGAGGGATTTCGAGCAGTACTTC. Amino acids: CASSFPRRDFEQYF. V gene TRBV28 combines with J gene TRBJ2-7, with D possibly being TRBD2 (6 bases). Germline V CDR1 and CDR2: MDHEN, SYDVKM. V was trimmed by 3 bases and J by 6 bases, leaving 15 bases between them. The CDR3 has 14 residues. Full variable domain (outside the CDR3, taken from reference TRBV28 and TRBJ2-7): DVKVTQSSRYLVKRTGEKVFLECVQDMDHENMFWYRQDPGLGLRLIYFSYDVKMKEKGDIPEGYSVSREKKERFSLILESASTNQTSMYLCASSFPRRDFEQYFGPGTRLTVT.